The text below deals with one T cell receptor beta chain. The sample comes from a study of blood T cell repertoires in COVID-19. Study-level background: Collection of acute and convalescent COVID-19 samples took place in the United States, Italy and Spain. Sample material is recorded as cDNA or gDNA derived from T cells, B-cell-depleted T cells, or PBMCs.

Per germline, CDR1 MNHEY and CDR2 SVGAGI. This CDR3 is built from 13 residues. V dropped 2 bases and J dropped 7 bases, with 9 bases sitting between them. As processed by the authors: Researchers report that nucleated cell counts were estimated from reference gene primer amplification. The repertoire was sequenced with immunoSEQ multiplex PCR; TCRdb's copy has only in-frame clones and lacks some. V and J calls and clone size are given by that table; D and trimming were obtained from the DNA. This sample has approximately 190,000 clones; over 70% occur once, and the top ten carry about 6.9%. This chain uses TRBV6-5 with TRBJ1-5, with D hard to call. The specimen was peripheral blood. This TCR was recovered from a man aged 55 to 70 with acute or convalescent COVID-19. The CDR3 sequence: CASSYMGEQPQHF. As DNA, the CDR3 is TGTGCCAGCAGTTACATGGGAGAGCAGCCCCAGCATTTT.